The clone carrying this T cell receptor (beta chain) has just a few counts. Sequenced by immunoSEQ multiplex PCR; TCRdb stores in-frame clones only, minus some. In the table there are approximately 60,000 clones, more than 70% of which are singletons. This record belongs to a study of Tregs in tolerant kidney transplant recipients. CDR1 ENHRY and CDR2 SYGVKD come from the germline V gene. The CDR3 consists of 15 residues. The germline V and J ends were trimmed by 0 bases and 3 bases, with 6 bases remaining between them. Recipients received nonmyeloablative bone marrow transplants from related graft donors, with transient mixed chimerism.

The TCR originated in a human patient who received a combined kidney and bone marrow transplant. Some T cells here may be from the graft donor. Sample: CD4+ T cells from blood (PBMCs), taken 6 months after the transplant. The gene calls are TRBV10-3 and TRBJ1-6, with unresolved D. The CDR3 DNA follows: TGTGCCATCAGTGAGTCTGAGGGCTATAATTCACCCCTCCACTTT. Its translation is CAISESEGYNSPLHF.